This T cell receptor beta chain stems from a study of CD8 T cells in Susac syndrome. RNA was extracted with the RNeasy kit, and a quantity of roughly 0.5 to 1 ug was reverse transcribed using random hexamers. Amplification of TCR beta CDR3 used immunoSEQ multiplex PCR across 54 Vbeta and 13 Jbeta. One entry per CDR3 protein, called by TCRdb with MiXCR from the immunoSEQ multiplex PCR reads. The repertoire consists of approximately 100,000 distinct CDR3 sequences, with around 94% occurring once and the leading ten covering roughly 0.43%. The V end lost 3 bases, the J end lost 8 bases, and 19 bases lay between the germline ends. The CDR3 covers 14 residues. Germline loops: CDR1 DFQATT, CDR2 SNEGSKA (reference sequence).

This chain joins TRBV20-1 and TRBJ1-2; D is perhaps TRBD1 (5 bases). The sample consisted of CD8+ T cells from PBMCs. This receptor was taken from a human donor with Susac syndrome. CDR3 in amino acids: CSARTQQGRDGYTF. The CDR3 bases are TGCAGTGCTAGGACCCAACAAGGAAGGGACGGCTACACCTTC.